This T cell receptor beta chain was captured by sequencing in a study of blood T cell repertoires in COVID-19. Study-level information: Sites in the United States, Italy and Spain provided acute and convalescent COVID-19 samples. T cells, B-cell-depleted T cells, or PBMCs supplied cDNA or gDNA.

Turning to this clone: The junction departs from germline at one end; a sequencing error may be responsible.

Measured with immunoSEQ multiplex PCR; TCRdb has only the in-frame clones, and not every one. The sample contains some 150,000 clones, about 91% of which appear only once. The CDR3 has 15 residues. The germline V gene encodes CDR1 KGHSH and CDR2 LQKENI. V is TRBV18 and J is TRBJ1-5, with TRBD1 identical over 8 bases. Specimen: peripheral blood. This receptor was obtained from a woman in her sixties who had recovered from COVID-19. The CDR3 sequence is CASSPQGDRNQPQHF. CDR3 sequence (DNA): TGTGCCAGCTCCCCACAGGGGGATCGCAATCAGCCCCAGCATTTT.